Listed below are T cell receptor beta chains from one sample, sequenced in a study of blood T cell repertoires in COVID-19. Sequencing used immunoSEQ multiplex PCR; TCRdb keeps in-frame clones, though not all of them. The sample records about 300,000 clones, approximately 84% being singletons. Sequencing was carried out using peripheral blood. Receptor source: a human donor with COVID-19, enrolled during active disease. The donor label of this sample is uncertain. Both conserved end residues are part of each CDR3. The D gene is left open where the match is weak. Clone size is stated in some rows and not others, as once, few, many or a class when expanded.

CDR3aa: CAIRDGTGGEKLFF
CDR3nt: TGTGCCATCAGAGACGGGACAGGCGGTGAAAAACTGTTTTTT
abundance: NA
d_gene: TRBD1
j_gene: TRBJ1-4
v_gene: TRBV10-3

CDR3aa: CASSLLSRTGSGNTIYF
CDR3nt: TGTGCCAGCAGCTTACTTTCCCGGACAGGCTCTGGAAACACCATATATTTT
abundance: NA
d_gene: TRBD1
j_gene: TRBJ1-3
v_gene: TRBV7-2

CDR3aa: CASTPVPVGGQFF
CDR3nt: TGTGCCAGCACTCCAGTACCTGTGGGAGGGCAGTTCTTC
abundance: once
d_gene: NA
j_gene: TRBJ2-1
v_gene: TRBV2

CDR3aa: CASSLAPNNEQFF
CDR3nt: TGCGCCAGCAGCTTAGCTCCTAACAATGAGCAGTTCTTC
abundance: NA
d_gene: NA
j_gene: TRBJ2-1
v_gene: TRBV5-1

CDR3aa: CASSDIGGGSYEQYF
CDR3nt: TGTGCCAGCAGTGATATAGGGGGGGGCTCCTACGAGCAGTACTTC
abundance: NA
d_gene: NA
j_gene: TRBJ2-7
v_gene: TRBV6-1

CDR3aa: CASSSLMGREGTEAFF
CDR3nt: TGTGCCAGCAGCTCCCTGATGGGCAGGGAGGGGACTGAAGCTTTCTTT
abundance: NA
d_gene: NA
j_gene: TRBJ1-1
v_gene: TRBV7-9

CDR3aa: CASSLQREMGEQYF
CDR3nt: TGCGCCAGCAGCCTCCAGCGGGAGATGGGCGAGCAGTACTTC
abundance: NA
d_gene: TRBD2
j_gene: TRBJ2-7
v_gene: TRBV5-1

CDR3aa: CASSRLGIYNEQFF
CDR3nt: TGTGCCAGTAGTAGACTAGGTATTTACAATGAGCAGTTCTTC
abundance: NA
d_gene: NA
j_gene: TRBJ2-1
v_gene: TRBV19

CDR3aa: CASSERTGLGNQPQHF
CDR3nt: TGTGCCAGCAGTGAACGGACAGGGTTGGGCAATCAGCCCCAGCATTTT
abundance: NA
d_gene: TRBD1
j_gene: TRBJ1-5
v_gene: TRBV2

CDR3aa: CASSIDRGAHGEKLFF
CDR3nt: TGTGCCAGTAGTATAGATCGGGGGGCGCATGGTGAAAAACTGTTTTTT
abundance: NA
d_gene: NA
j_gene: TRBJ1-4
v_gene: TRBV19

CDR3aa: CASSPSTGRNNEQFF
CDR3nt: TGCGCCAGCAGCCCATCAACCGGTCGAAACAATGAGCAGTTCTTC
abundance: NA
d_gene: NA
j_gene: TRBJ2-1
v_gene: TRBV5-1

CDR3aa: CASSFGAGGYTGELFF
CDR3nt: TGTGCCAGCAGTTTCGGTGCAGGGGGCTACACCGGGGAGCTGTTTTTT
abundance: NA
d_gene: TRBD1
j_gene: TRBJ2-2
v_gene: TRBV27

CDR3aa: CASTDLGSPANQPQHF
CDR3nt: TGTGCCAGTACCGACTTGGGGAGCCCGGCTAATCAGCCCCAGCATTTT
abundance: NA
d_gene: NA
j_gene: TRBJ1-5
v_gene: TRBV19

CDR3aa: CASSLVPGQQPNNEQFF
CDR3nt: TGCGCCAGCAGCTTGGTACCGGGACAACAACCCAACAATGAGCAGTTCTTC
abundance: once
d_gene: NA
j_gene: TRBJ2-1
v_gene: TRBV5-1

CDR3aa: CASSRPPGLAFQQYF
CDR3nt: TGTGCCAGCAGCCGCCCCCCGGGACTAGCCTTCCAGCAGTACTTC
abundance: many
d_gene: TRBD2
j_gene: TRBJ2-7
v_gene: TRBV27

CDR3aa: CASSLMGQGANEQFF
CDR3nt: TGTGCCAGCAGCTTAATGGGACAGGGGGCTAATGAGCAGTTCTTC
abundance: NA
d_gene: TRBD1
j_gene: TRBJ2-1
v_gene: TRBV7-9

CDR3aa: CASSQTGGRNSPLHF
CDR3nt: TGTGCCAGCAGCCAAACGGGGGGGCGAAATTCACCCCTCCACTTT
abundance: NA
d_gene: NA
j_gene: TRBJ1-6
v_gene: TRBV7-2

CDR3aa: CASSLDGQEPNTEAFF
CDR3nt: TGCGCCAGCAGCTTGGACGGACAGGAGCCGAACACTGAAGCTTTCTTT
abundance: NA
d_gene: TRBD1
j_gene: TRBJ1-1
v_gene: TRBV5-1

CDR3aa: CASSLAFSGEGRNEQFF
CDR3nt: TGTGCCAGCAGCTTAGCGTTTAGCGGAGAGGGGAGGAATGAGCAGTTCTTC
abundance: many
d_gene: NA
j_gene: TRBJ2-1
v_gene: TRBV11-2

CDR3aa: CASSEVGVAGYNEQFF
CDR3nt: TGTGCCAGCAGTGAAGTGGGGGTAGCGGGCTACAATGAGCAGTTCTTC
abundance: once
d_gene: TRBD2
j_gene: TRBJ2-1
v_gene: TRBV6-1

CDR3aa: CASTRQGYIQPQHF
CDR3nt: TGTGCCAGCACCCGACAGGGGTACATTCAGCCCCAGCATTTT
abundance: once
d_gene: TRBD1
j_gene: TRBJ1-5
v_gene: TRBV28

CDR3aa: CASSPPRVDTDTQYF
CDR3nt: TGTGCCAGCAGCCCCCCCCGGGTCGACACAGATACGCAGTATTTT
abundance: few
d_gene: NA
j_gene: TRBJ2-3
v_gene: TRBV7-9

CDR3aa: CASSVSSGTNNEQFF
CDR3nt: TGTGCCAGCAGCGTCTCTAGCGGGACGAACAATGAGCAGTTCTTC
abundance: NA
d_gene: TRBD2
j_gene: TRBJ2-1
v_gene: TRBV9

CDR3aa: CASSSPGGTEAFF
CDR3nt: TGCGCCAGCAGCTCCCCCGGGGGCACTGAAGCTTTCTTT
abundance: NA
d_gene: NA
j_gene: TRBJ1-1
v_gene: TRBV5-1

CDR3aa: CASSFFSEAFF
CDR3nt: TGTGCCAGCAGTTTCTTTTCTGAAGCTTTCTTT
abundance: few
d_gene: NA
j_gene: TRBJ1-1
v_gene: TRBV12-3/TRBV12-4

CDR3aa: CASSPGREYNTGELFF
CDR3nt: TGTGCCAGCAGCCCGGGACGGGAGTATAACACCGGGGAGCTGTTTTTT
abundance: NA
d_gene: NA
j_gene: TRBJ2-2
v_gene: TRBV7-8

CDR3aa: CASSLFPGGLNTEAFF
CDR3nt: TGTGCCAGCAGTTTATTTCCTGGGGGCCTGAACACTGAAGCTTTCTTT
abundance: NA
d_gene: NA
j_gene: TRBJ1-1
v_gene: TRBV27

CDR3aa: CASSQARRGRSFDEQFF
CDR3nt: TGCGCCAGCAGCCAAGCCCGACGCGGGAGAAGTTTTGATGAGCAGTTCTTC
abundance: NA
d_gene: TRBD2
j_gene: TRBJ2-1
v_gene: TRBV4-3

CDR3aa: CASSLVGLMNTEAFF
CDR3nt: TGTGCCAGCAGCTTGGTGGGGCTAATGAACACTGAAGCTTTCTTT
abundance: NA
d_gene: NA
j_gene: TRBJ1-1
v_gene: TRBV5-4

CDR3aa: CASSPSIGEQYF
CDR3nt: TGTGCCAGCAGCCCCTCCATCGGCGAGCAGTACTTC
abundance: NA
d_gene: NA
j_gene: TRBJ2-7
v_gene: TRBV11-2

CDR3aa: CASSDHGQPRGAKNIQYF
CDR3nt: TGTGCCAGCAGTGATCATGGACAGCCCCGGGGAGCCAAAAACATTCAGTACTTC
abundance: NA
d_gene: NA
j_gene: TRBJ2-4
v_gene: TRBV6-1

CDR3aa: CASSDRAMTAGYTF
CDR3nt: TGTGCCAGCAGCGACAGGGCCATGACGGCTGGCTACACCTTC
abundance: few
d_gene: NA
j_gene: TRBJ1-2
v_gene: TRBV9

CDR3aa: CASSMQGGQPQHF
CDR3nt: TGTGCCAGTAGTATGCAGGGCGGTCAGCCCCAGCATTTT
abundance: few
d_gene: NA
j_gene: TRBJ1-5
v_gene: TRBV19

CDR3aa: CASSLDRVGGEQYF
CDR3nt: TGTGCCAGCAGCTTAGATCGGGTGGGAGGCGAGCAGTACTTC
abundance: NA
d_gene: NA
j_gene: TRBJ2-7
v_gene: TRBV11-2

CDR3aa: CATGEGRDQPQHF
CDR3nt: TGTGCCACAGGGGAGGGCAGGGATCAGCCCCAGCATTTT
abundance: NA
d_gene: NA
j_gene: TRBJ1-5
v_gene: TRBV19

CDR3aa: CAWIQGLAPDTQYF
CDR3nt: TGTGCCTGGATTCAGGGACTAGCTCCAGATACGCAGTATTTT
abundance: NA
d_gene: TRBD2
j_gene: TRBJ2-3
v_gene: TRBV30

CDR3aa: CASNRAGTVSYEQYF
CDR3nt: TGTGCCAGCAACAGAGCTGGGACAGTCTCCTACGAGCAGTACTTC
abundance: once
d_gene: TRBD1
j_gene: TRBJ2-7
v_gene: TRBV28

CDR3aa: CASSVGGAYTGELFF
CDR3nt: TGTGCCAGCAGCGTAGGGGGCGCGTACACCGGGGAGCTGTTTTTT
abundance: NA
d_gene: NA
j_gene: TRBJ2-2
v_gene: TRBV9

CDR3aa: CASSPRGLAGISGANVLTF
CDR3nt: TGTGCCAGCAGCCCCCGAGGACTAGCCGGGATCTCTGGGGCCAACGTCCTGACTTTC
abundance: few
d_gene: TRBD2
j_gene: TRBJ2-6
v_gene: TRBV11-2

CDR3aa: CASSSRDFSGYTF
CDR3nt: TGTGCCAGCAGTTCGCGAGACTTCTCTGGCTACACCTTC
abundance: NA
d_gene: NA
j_gene: TRBJ1-2
v_gene: TRBV6-5

CDR3aa: CASNRRGPYEQYF
CDR3nt: TGTGCCAGCAATCGAAGGGGGCCTTACGAGCAGTACTTC
abundance: NA
d_gene: TRBD1
j_gene: TRBJ2-7
v_gene: TRBV28

CDR3aa: CASSLSLAEEQYF
CDR3nt: TGTGCTAGCAGCTTATCACTAGCGGAGGAGCAGTACTTC
abundance: NA
d_gene: TRBD2
j_gene: TRBJ2-7
v_gene: TRBV7-7

CDR3aa: CASSLAQTGGSSYEQYF
CDR3nt: TGTGCCAGCAGCTTAGCGCAAACAGGGGGGTCCTCCTACGAGCAGTACTTC
abundance: NA
d_gene: TRBD1
j_gene: TRBJ2-7
v_gene: TRBV7-2

CDR3aa: CASSALTGDNYGYTF
CDR3nt: TGCGCCAGCAGCGCATTGACAGGGGATAACTATGGCTACACCTTC
abundance: NA
d_gene: TRBD1
j_gene: TRBJ1-2
v_gene: TRBV5-1

CDR3aa: CASSYQTGSTYEQYF
CDR3nt: TGCGCCAGCAGCTACCAGACAGGGTCCACCTACGAGCAGTACTTC
abundance: NA
d_gene: TRBD1
j_gene: TRBJ2-7
v_gene: TRBV5-1

CDR3aa: CASSVLSGENNEQFF
CDR3nt: TGTGCCAGCAGCGTATTGTCGGGAGAGAATAATGAGCAGTTCTTC
abundance: NA
d_gene: NA
j_gene: TRBJ2-1
v_gene: TRBV9

CDR3aa: CAWRTGLAGYNEQFF
CDR3nt: TGTGCCTGGAGAACCGGGCTAGCGGGGTACAATGAGCAGTTCTTC
abundance: few
d_gene: TRBD2
j_gene: TRBJ2-1
v_gene: TRBV30

CDR3aa: CASSPRDTGVNTEAFF
CDR3nt: TGTGCCAGCAGCCCCCGGGATACAGGGGTGAACACTGAAGCTTTCTTT
abundance: NA
d_gene: TRBD1
j_gene: TRBJ1-1
v_gene: TRBV7-2

CDR3aa: CASSIGRERHEQYF
CDR3nt: TGTGCCAGTAGTATTGGGCGGGAGAGACACGAGCAGTACTTC
abundance: NA
d_gene: TRBD2
j_gene: TRBJ2-7
v_gene: TRBV19

CDR3aa: CASSPPQGGTNNEQFF
CDR3nt: TGTGCCAGCTCACCTCCTCAGGGGGGAACGAACAATGAGCAGTTCTTC
abundance: NA
d_gene: NA
j_gene: TRBJ2-1
v_gene: TRBV18

CDR3aa: CASLRGSGGNEQFF
CDR3nt: TGTGCCAGCCTCAGGGGGTCAGGTGGGAATGAGCAGTTCTTC
abundance: NA
d_gene: TRBD1
j_gene: TRBJ2-1
v_gene: TRBV19

CDR3aa: CASSLGQGPSYEQYF
CDR3nt: TGTGCCAGCAGCCTCGGACAGGGACCGTCTTACGAGCAGTACTTC
abundance: NA
d_gene: TRBD1
j_gene: TRBJ2-7
v_gene: TRBV5-6

CDR3aa: CASSFGHSYGYTF
CDR3nt: TGTGCCAGCAGTTTCGGACATAGCTATGGCTACACCTTC
abundance: NA
d_gene: NA
j_gene: TRBJ1-2
v_gene: TRBV28

CDR3aa: CASSHNRGQETQYF
CDR3nt: TGTGCCAGCAGCCACAACAGGGGGCAGGAGACCCAGTACTTC
abundance: NA
d_gene: TRBD1
j_gene: TRBJ2-5
v_gene: TRBV14